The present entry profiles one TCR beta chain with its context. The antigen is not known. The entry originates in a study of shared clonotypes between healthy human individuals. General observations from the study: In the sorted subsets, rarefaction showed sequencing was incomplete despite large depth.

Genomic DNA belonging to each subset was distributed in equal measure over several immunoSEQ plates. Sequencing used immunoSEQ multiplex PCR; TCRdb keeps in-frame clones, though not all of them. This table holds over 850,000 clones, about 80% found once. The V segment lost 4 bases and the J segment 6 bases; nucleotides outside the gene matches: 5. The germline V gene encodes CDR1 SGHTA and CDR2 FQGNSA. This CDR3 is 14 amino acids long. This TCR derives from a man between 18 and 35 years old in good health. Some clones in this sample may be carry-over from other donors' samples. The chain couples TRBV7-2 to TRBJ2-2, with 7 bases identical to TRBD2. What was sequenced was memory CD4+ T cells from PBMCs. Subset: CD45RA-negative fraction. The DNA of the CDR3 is TGTGCCAGCAGCTGGGGCGGGAGTTCCGGGGAGCTGTTTTTT. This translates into CASSWGGSSGELFF.